This passage covers 20 T cell receptor beta chains from one sample sequenced in a study of T cell repertoires in cytomegalovirus infection. MiXCR, applied by TCRdb to the reads, yields one record per CDR3 protein. The data contain nearly 450,000 distinct CDR3 sequences, approximately 31% of them seen just once; the ten biggest clones take up approximately 14%. Specimen: PBMCs. The receptor source for this set is a human donor in good health (CMV status not recorded). Some clones in this sample may be carry-over from other donors' samples.

This clonotype was detected only a few times. V and J are TRBV28 and TRBJ1-1; D not certain. The ends were cut back, 2 bases at V and 2 bases at J, with 9 bases in the middle. This CDR3 comprises 14 residues. Germline CDR1 is MDHEN and CDR2 is SYDVKM. The CDR3 nucleotides are TGTGCCAGCAGTTTAACACCAGCTAACACTGAAGCTTTCTTT. This encodes CASSLTPANTEAFF.

The genes are TRBV5-6 and TRBJ1-1; 7 bases are a match to TRBD1. J was trimmed by 5 bases and V by 4 bases; bases with no gene match: 11. The CDR3 is 15 amino acids. The germline CDR1 and CDR2 sequences are SGHDT and YYEEEE. This chain's CDR3 is CASSLIQGIGTEAFF. DNA of the CDR3: TGTGCCAGCAGCCTTATACAGGGGATAGGGACTGAAGCTTTCTTT.

This clonotype was seen ten or more times. V is TRBV7-9 and J is TRBJ1-1; D gene unclear. V lost 5 bases and J lost 1, with 14 bases in between. The germline V gene has CDR1 SEHNR and CDR2 FQNEAQ (reference sequence). The CDR3 is made up of 15 amino acids. CDR3: CASSPDTTWNTEAFF. CDR3 coding DNA: TGTGCCAGCAGCCCGGATACTACTTGGAACACTGAAGCTTTCTTT. Variable domain in full (rest from reference TRBV7-9 and TRBJ1-1): DTGVSQNPRHKITKRGQNVTFRCDPISEHNRLYWYRQTLGQGPEFLTYFQNEAQLEKSRLLSDRFSAERPKGSFSTLEIQRTEQGDSAMYLCASSPDTTWNTEAFFGQGTRLTVV.

The genes are TRBV29-1 and TRBJ1-4; 9 bases map to TRBD1. The V gene's germline CDR1 is SQVTM and CDR2 ANQGSEA. Losses at the gene ends were 5 bases for V and 4 bases for J; bases not matched to a gene: 2. CDR3 length: 13 residues. CDR3 sequence: CSVTGGSNEKLFF. DNA of the CDR3: TGCAGCGTTACAGGGGGCAGTAATGAAAAACTGTTTTTT.

Worth noting for this clonotype: Given the absence of the conserved phenylalanine or tryptophan at the CDR3 end, a read error is likely. J is TRBJ2-1 and V is TRBV6-8, with 9 bases fitting TRBD2. Trimming at V came to 6 bases and at J to 9 bases, leaving 12 bases not matched to a gene. This CDR3 is built from 15 residues. In germline, CDR1 is MNHGY, CDR2 SAAAGT. In DNA, the CDR3 is TGTGCCAGCAGCCTCCGGGCGGGGGGGCCCATTGAGCAGTTCTTA. As protein: CASSLRAGGPIEQFL.

This clonotype was detected once. V and J are TRBV10-3 and TRBJ2-3, with TRBD2 identical over 8 bases. Trimming took 11 bases from V and 2 from J; bases not matched to a gene: 12. The V gene's germline CDR1 is ENHRY and CDR2 SYGVKD. This CDR3 has 15 residues. CDR3 residues: CAARHGGATTDTQYF. The CDR3 bases are TGTGCCGCCCGTCACGGGGGGGCTACCACAGATACGCAGTATTTT.

This clonotype was picked up many times. This chain links TRBV12-3 or TRBV12-4 with TRBJ1-6; D is uncertain. The V end lost 6 bases, the J end lost 8 bases, and 11 bases lay between the germline ends. The CDR3 is 13 residues long. CDR3 protein: CASRTAWDSPLHF. CDR3 DNA sequence: TGTGCCAGCAGGACGGCGTGGGATTCACCCCTCCACTTT.

This clonotype was observed a handful of times. A clone one base away is much larger, so this may be a read error. The genes are TRBV7-2 and TRBJ1-4, with a possible D match to TRBD1 (5 bases). V lost 3 bases and J 0 bases, leaving 11 bases between the germline ends. The CDR3 runs to 16 residues. Germline loops: CDR1 SGHTA, CDR2 FQGNSA. The CDR3 spells CASSLHGAATNEKLFF. The CDR3 coding sequence is TGTGCCAGCAGCTTGCATGGGGCCGCAACTAATGAAAAACTGTTTTTT.

The chain carries TRBV12-3 or TRBV12-4 and TRBJ2-7; 8 bases are shared with TRBD1. The CDR3 is 16 residues long. V dropped 4 bases and J dropped 5; count of bases not matched to a gene: 13. In DNA, the CDR3 is TGTGCCAGCAGTTCCGGGGCGAGACAGGGGATCAACGAGCAGTACTTC. Residues: CASSSGARQGINEQYF.

Ten or more counts support this clonotype. The gene calls are TRBV7-2 and TRBJ1-4, with 7 bases fitting TRBD1. The CDR3 consists of 15 residues. Germline-derived CDR1 and CDR2 are SGHTA and FQGNSA. The J segment lost 0 bases and the V segment lost 4 bases, leaving 2 bases of the junction unmatched. This CDR3 is CASSSGTATNEKLFF. As DNA, the CDR3 is TGTGCCAGCAGCTCCGGGACAGCAACTAATGAAAAACTGTTTTTT.

The chain joins TRBV7-9 to TRBJ2-3; D may match TRBD1 or TRBD2 (6 bases each). The CDR3 is 13 amino acids. V was clipped by 3 bases and J by 8 bases, with 12 bases between them. Germline CDR1 is SEHNR and CDR2 is FQNEAQ (reference sequence). The CDR3 nucleotides are TGTGCCAGCAGCTTGGGGGGCTCTGGTACGCAGTATTTT. This translates into CASSLGGSGTQYF.

As for this clonotype: An end of the junction differs from the germline gene, which may be a read error. The gene calls are TRBV7-6 and TRBJ2-4; D may be TRBD1 or TRBD2 (5 bases each). This CDR3 is built from 16 residues. The germline V gene has CDR1 SGHVS and CDR2 FNYEAQ. For the CDR3, the DNA is TGTGCCAGCAGCCTTGGGCAGTCCGACCAGAGGGGCATTCAGTCCTTC. Its protein product is CASSLGQSDQRGIQSF.

The chain employs TRBV5-1 and TRBJ2-1; 13 bases map to TRBD2. There are 15 residues in the CDR3. Looked up from germline, CDR1 is SGHRS and CDR2 is YFSETQ. The V and J ends lost 5 bases and 10 bases, in that order; junction bases with no gene match: 9. In DNA form, the CDR3 reads TGCGCCAGCAGGGCCGGGACTAGCGGGGCTTGGGAGCAGTTCTTC. Translation gives CASRAGTSGAWEQFF.

V is TRBV6-1 and J is TRBJ2-3, with D hard to call. V shed 1 base and J shed 0 bases, with 5 bases lying between them. CDR1 MNHNS and CDR2 SASEGT come from the germline V gene. CDR3 length: 14 residues. CDR3 loop: CASSEVPSTDTQYF. The CDR3 DNA is TGTGCCAGCAGTGAAGTTCCCAGCACAGATACGCAGTATTTT.

The CDR3 region has the DNA TGTGCCAATAACGTCCGGGGGCTGGATCAGCCCCAGCATTTT. Protein: CANNVRGLDQPQHF. The gene calls are TRBV19 and TRBJ1-5; D possibly corresponds to TRBD1 (6 bases). This CDR3 has 14 amino acids. The V gene lost 10 bases and the J gene lost 5 bases, with 18 bases spanning the gap. Germline CDR1 LNHDA, CDR2 SQIVND (reference sequence). The full variable domain, its missing parts supplied by reference TRBV19 and TRBJ1-5, is DGGITQSPKYLFRKEGQNVTLSCEQNLNHDAMYWYRQDPGQGLRLIYYSQIVNDFQKGDIAEGYSVSREKKESFPLTVTSAQKNPTAFYLCANNVRGLDQPQHFGDGTRLSIL.

The rearrangement uses TRBV4-1 and TRBJ1-1; D may be TRBD1 (5 bases). This CDR3 contains 15 residues. V lost 2 bases and J 5 bases, leaving 15 bases between the germline ends. From germline, CDR1 is MGHRA and CDR2 YSYEKL. CDR3 residues: CASSQFAGGETEAFF. The DNA for the CDR3 is TGCGCCAGCAGCCAATTCGCGGGGGGAGAGACTGAAGCTTTCTTT.

This clonotype turned up a few times. This may be a read error, as it is one base from a much larger clone. The J gene is TRBJ2-7, the V gene TRBV7-8, with TRBD2 identical over 9 bases. The CDR3 consists of 15 residues. With 4 bases clipped from V and 0 bases from J, the junction kept 4 bases outside the gene matches. The V gene's germline CDR1 is SGHVS and CDR2 FQNEAQ. The DNA for the CDR3 is TGTGCCAGCAGCTGCGGGGGGGGGTACTCCTACGAGCAGTACTTC. Its protein product is CASSCGGGYSYEQYF. Full variable domain (missing parts from reference TRBV7-8 and TRBJ2-7): GAGVSQSPRYKVAKRGQDVALRCDPISGHVSLFWYQQALGQGPEFLTYFQNEAQLDKSGLPSDRFFAERPEGSVSTLKIQRTQQEDSAVYLCASSCGGGYSYEQYFGPGTRLTVT.

This clonotype was counted ten times or more. The chain is built from TRBV7-2 and TRBJ1-2; perhaps TRBD1 as D (6 bases). CDR3 length: 15 amino acids. Germline loops: CDR1 SGHTA, CDR2 FQGNSA. The ends were cut back, 5 bases at V and 4 bases at J, with 17 bases in the middle. The CDR3 DNA is TGTGCCAGCAGCGCCCGCTCGGACAGCGCCTATGGCTACACCTTC. Amino acid sequence: CASSARSDSAYGYTF.

The rearrangement links TRBV27 to TRBJ2-7, with a tentative D call TRBD2 (5 bases). CDR3 length: 15 amino acids. Germline CDR1 and CDR2: MNHEY and SMNVEV (reference sequence). V dropped 1 base and J dropped 4 bases, with 14 bases sitting between them. The CDR3 protein is CASSLLPPPGYEQYF. The DNA of the CDR3 is TGTGCCAGCAGTTTATTGCCGCCCCCGGGGTACGAGCAGTACTTC.

This clonotype was seen a few times. V usage is TRBV25-1 and J usage is TRBJ2-3; D might be TRBD1 (5 bases). This CDR3 comprises 15 residues. Looked up from germline, CDR1 is MGHDK and CDR2 is SYGVNS. Deletions cut 6 bases from V and 3 bases from J, with 16 bases between. The CDR3 DNA reads TGTGCCAGCAGCCTTGGGGCAGGGCGGACAGATACGCAGTATTTT. Its protein product is CASSLGAGRTDTQYF.